A selection of T cell receptor beta chains follows, all from one sample in a study of blood T cell repertoires in COVID-19. Clones were read by immunoSEQ multiplex PCR, and TCRdb kept only the in-frame ones, dropping some. The data contain hundreds of thousands of clones, over 70% of them seen just once; the ten biggest clones take up more than 1.3%. The sample taken for sequencing was peripheral blood. These receptors were collected from a woman between 35 and 50 years old who had recovered from COVID-19. CDR3s include the opening cysteine and the closing phenylalanine or tryptophan. A D gene is named only where the DNA matches it firmly. Size is stated for part of the rows, as once, few or many counts, or as a class when the clone is expanded.

j_gene: TRBJ1-1
v_gene: TRBV18
d_gene: TRBD1
abundance: NA
CDR3aa: CASSPNRGAMNTEAFF
CDR3nt: TGTGCCAGCTCACCAAACAGGGGCGCAATGAACACTGAAGCTTTCTTT

j_gene: TRBJ2-2
v_gene: TRBV5-8
d_gene: TRBD2
abundance: few
CDR3aa: CASSLRLAANTGELFF
CDR3nt: TGTGCCAGCAGCCTGAGGCTAGCGGCGAACACCGGGGAGCTGTTTTTT

j_gene: TRBJ2-7
v_gene: TRBV5-1
d_gene: NA
abundance: NA
CDR3aa: CASSPTGIYEQYF
CDR3nt: TGCGCCAGCAGCCCCACAGGTATCTACGAGCAGTACTTC

j_gene: TRBJ1-2
v_gene: TRBV2
d_gene: NA
abundance: NA
CDR3aa: CASSPEEDYGYTF
CDR3nt: TGTGCCAGCAGCCCGGAGGAGGACTATGGCTACACCTTC

j_gene: TRBJ1-2
v_gene: TRBV24-1
d_gene: NA
abundance: NA
CDR3aa: CATSDFDTNYGYTF
CDR3nt: TGTGCCACCAGTGACTTTGACACTAACTATGGCTACACCTTC

j_gene: TRBJ1-2
v_gene: TRBV9
d_gene: NA
abundance: many
CDR3aa: CASGPPQGGYGYTF
CDR3nt: TGTGCCAGCGGGCCCCCACAGGGAGGGTATGGCTACACCTTC

j_gene: TRBJ2-3
v_gene: TRBV18
d_gene: TRBD2
abundance: NA
CDR3aa: CASRDELAGDSSTDTQYF
CDR3nt: TGTGCCAGCCGGGATGAGCTAGCGGGGGACTCTAGCACAGATACGCAGTATTTT

j_gene: TRBJ2-7
v_gene: TRBV5-5
d_gene: NA
abundance: NA
CDR3aa: CASRLNYEQYF
CDR3nt: TGTGCCAGCCGACTAAACTACGAGCAGTACTTC

j_gene: TRBJ2-3
v_gene: TRBV19
d_gene: TRBD2
abundance: once
CDR3aa: CASRLAYTDTQYF
CDR3nt: TGTGCCAGCAGACTAGCTTACACAGATACGCAGTATTTT

j_gene: TRBJ1-2
v_gene: TRBV5-1
d_gene: NA
abundance: NA
CDR3aa: CASSLTQGLVGYGYTF
CDR3nt: TGCGCCAGCAGCTTGACACAGGGTCTAGTGGGCTATGGCTACACCTTC

j_gene: TRBJ2-7
v_gene: TRBV5-1
d_gene: TRBD1
abundance: NA
CDR3aa: CASKTTPGQGGYEQYF
CDR3nt: TGCGCCAGCAAGACCACGCCGGGACAGGGAGGGTACGAGCAGTACTTC

j_gene: TRBJ1-2
v_gene: TRBV5-4
d_gene: NA
abundance: NA
CDR3aa: CASSLGGLHREFIYGYTF
CDR3nt: TGTGCCAGCAGCTTGGGGGGGCTACACAGGGAGTTTATTTATGGCTACACCTTC

j_gene: TRBJ1-5
v_gene: TRBV29-1
d_gene: NA
abundance: NA
CDR3aa: CSVADSFSNQPQHF
CDR3nt: TGCAGCGTTGCCGACAGCTTTAGCAATCAGCCCCAGCATTTT

j_gene: TRBJ1-6
v_gene: TRBV12-3/TRBV12-4
d_gene: NA
abundance: NA
CDR3aa: CASSLGASPLHF
CDR3nt: TGTGCCAGCAGTTTGGGGGCTTCACCCCTCCACTTT

j_gene: TRBJ2-2
v_gene: TRBV2
d_gene: TRBD2
abundance: NA
CDR3aa: CASTRAGLNTGELFF
CDR3nt: TGTGCCAGCACCCGAGCGGGACTAAACACCGGGGAGCTGTTTTTT

j_gene: TRBJ1-2
v_gene: TRBV18
d_gene: NA
abundance: NA
CDR3aa: CASSPTGYGGYTF
CDR3nt: TGTGCCAGCTCGCCTACAGGGTACGGTGGCTACACCTTC

j_gene: TRBJ1-2
v_gene: TRBV6-6
d_gene: TRBD1
abundance: NA
CDR3aa: CASSGQGLDGYTF
CDR3nt: TGTGCCAGCAGTGGACAGGGTTTAGATGGCTACACCTTC

j_gene: TRBJ2-7
v_gene: TRBV6-2/TRBV6-3
d_gene: NA
abundance: NA
CDR3aa: CASSYDSYEQYF
CDR3nt: TGTGCCAGCAGTTACGACAGCTACGAGCAGTACTTC

j_gene: TRBJ1-2
v_gene: TRBV7-2
d_gene: NA
abundance: NA
CDR3aa: CASSPGSGYGYTF
CDR3nt: TGTGCCAGCAGTCCTGGATCGGGATATGGCTACACCTTC

j_gene: TRBJ1-2
v_gene: TRBV11-1
d_gene: NA
abundance: once
CDR3aa: CASSLKGTSSYGYTF
CDR3nt: TGTGCCAGCAGCTTAAAGGGGACATCCTCCTATGGCTACACCTTC

j_gene: TRBJ2-6
v_gene: TRBV5-5
d_gene: NA
abundance: once
CDR3aa: CASSLGVGASGANVLTF
CDR3nt: TGTGCCAGCAGCTTGGGGGTAGGGGCCTCTGGGGCCAACGTCCTGACTTTC

j_gene: TRBJ1-1
v_gene: TRBV7-6
d_gene: NA
abundance: NA
CDR3aa: CASSLWGQGTEAFF
CDR3nt: TGTGCCAGCAGCTTATGGGGTCAGGGCACTGAAGCTTTCTTT

j_gene: TRBJ2-3
v_gene: TRBV7-9
d_gene: TRBD2
abundance: NA
CDR3aa: CASSLAGKAGSTDTQYF
CDR3nt: TGTGCCAGCAGCTTAGCTGGCAAAGCGGGGAGCACAGATACGCAGTATTTT

j_gene: TRBJ1-1
v_gene: TRBV9
d_gene: TRBD1
abundance: NA
CDR3aa: CASSRSSGTGHTEAFF
CDR3nt: TGTGCCAGCAGCCGATCATCAGGGACAGGCCACACTGAAGCTTTCTTT

j_gene: TRBJ2-7
v_gene: TRBV5-1
d_gene: NA
abundance: NA
CDR3aa: CASSLMGLENEQYF
CDR3nt: TGCGCCAGCAGCTTAATGGGGCTAGAAAACGAGCAGTACTTC

j_gene: TRBJ2-5
v_gene: TRBV6-1
d_gene: NA
abundance: NA
CDR3aa: CASSEAPRGGSNRETQYF
CDR3nt: TGTGCCAGCAGTGAAGCGCCTAGGGGGGGCTCTAACAGGGAGACCCAGTACTTC

j_gene: TRBJ1-3
v_gene: TRBV19
d_gene: NA
abundance: NA
CDR3aa: CASRQVDSGNTIYF
CDR3nt: TGTGCCAGTCGGCAGGTGGACTCTGGAAACACCATATATTTT

j_gene: TRBJ1-2
v_gene: TRBV6-5
d_gene: NA
abundance: once
CDR3aa: CASSYASEGGYTF
CDR3nt: TGTGCCAGCAGTTACGCCTCCGAGGGTGGCTACACCTTC

j_gene: TRBJ1-1
v_gene: TRBV6-5
d_gene: NA
abundance: NA
CDR3aa: CASSYSTFTEAFF
CDR3nt: TGTGCCAGCAGTTACTCGACTTTCACTGAAGCTTTCTTT

j_gene: TRBJ2-5
v_gene: TRBV18
d_gene: TRBD1
abundance: NA
CDR3aa: CASSPGQQETQYF
CDR3nt: TGTGCCAGCTCACCGGGACAGCAAGAGACCCAGTACTTC

j_gene: TRBJ2-1
v_gene: TRBV7-2
d_gene: TRBD2
abundance: few
CDR3aa: CASSLVLAGGPTAYNEQFF
CDR3nt: TGTGCCAGCAGCTTAGTTTTAGCGGGGGGCCCTACCGCTTACAATGAGCAGTTCTTC

j_gene: TRBJ1-3
v_gene: TRBV5-1
d_gene: NA
abundance: NA
CDR3aa: CASSQADPGDTIYF
CDR3nt: TGCGCCAGCAGCCAGGCGGACCCCGGGGACACCATATATTTT

j_gene: TRBJ2-5
v_gene: TRBV5-4
d_gene: NA
abundance: once
CDR3aa: CASSKTGTRSETQYF
CDR3nt: TGTGCCAGCAGCAAAACAGGGACCCGGTCGGAGACCCAGTACTTC

j_gene: TRBJ2-7
v_gene: TRBV6-5
d_gene: NA
abundance: NA
CDR3aa: CASSSGGRVAGEQYF
CDR3nt: TGTGCCAGCAGTTCGGGCGGCAGAGTCGCGGGAGAGCAGTACTTC

j_gene: TRBJ1-4
v_gene: TRBV15
d_gene: TRBD1
abundance: NA
CDR3aa: CATSPRTGGEKLFF
CDR3nt: TGTGCCACCAGCCCCCGGACAGGCGGTGAAAAACTGTTTTTT

j_gene: TRBJ2-7
v_gene: TRBV6-5
d_gene: NA
abundance: NA
CDR3aa: CASSLWRGYEQYF
CDR3nt: TGTGCCAGCAGTTTGTGGCGAGGCTACGAGCAGTACTTC

j_gene: TRBJ2-7
v_gene: TRBV6-5
d_gene: NA
abundance: NA
CDR3aa: CASSYGGEQYF
CDR3nt: TGTGCCAGCAGTTACGGCGGCGAGCAGTACTTC

j_gene: TRBJ2-7
v_gene: TRBV3-1/TRBV3-2
d_gene: TRBD2
abundance: few
CDR3aa: CASSPQGLGTYEQYF
CDR3nt: TGTGCCAGCAGCCCTCAGGGACTAGGGACTTACGAGCAGTACTTC

j_gene: TRBJ1-1
v_gene: TRBV10-1
d_gene: NA
abundance: NA
CDR3aa: CASSDGGPRTEAFF
CDR3nt: TGCGCCAGCAGTGATGGGGGCCCACGGACTGAAGCTTTCTTT

j_gene: TRBJ1-1
v_gene: TRBV30
d_gene: NA
abundance: NA
CDR3aa: CAWTQEQGLLGNAFF
CDR3nt: TGTGCCTGGACCCAGGAACAGGGCCTGCTGGGGAACGCTTTCTTT

j_gene: TRBJ1-6
v_gene: TRBV2
d_gene: NA
abundance: few
CDR3aa: CASRVTPGNSPLHF
CDR3nt: TGTGCCAGCAGGGTGACTCCCGGTAATTCACCCCTCCACTTT

j_gene: TRBJ2-4
v_gene: TRBV5-4
d_gene: NA
abundance: NA
CDR3aa: CASSSGGAKNIQYF
CDR3nt: TGTGCCAGCAGTTCAGGAGGAGCCAAAAACATTCAGTACTTC

j_gene: TRBJ2-5
v_gene: TRBV30
d_gene: TRBD2
abundance: NA
CDR3aa: CAWSVLSSGGETQYF
CDR3nt: TGTGCCTGGAGTGTACTATCTAGCGGGGGGGAGACCCAGTACTTC

j_gene: TRBJ2-7
v_gene: TRBV2
d_gene: TRBD2
abundance: NA
CDR3aa: CASSPGQASGGYEQYF
CDR3nt: TGTGCCAGCAGTCCCGGGCAGGCTAGCGGGGGTTACGAGCAGTACTTC

j_gene: TRBJ1-1
v_gene: TRBV30
d_gene: NA
abundance: NA
CDR3aa: CAWSSPGWRGMNTEAFF
CDR3nt: TGTGCCTGGAGTTCCCCGGGATGGAGGGGCATGAACACTGAAGCTTTCTTT

j_gene: TRBJ1-2
v_gene: TRBV12-3/TRBV12-4
d_gene: TRBD1
abundance: NA
CDR3aa: CASSRQGGYTF
CDR3nt: TGTGCCAGCAGCCGACAGGGTGGCTACACCTTC

j_gene: TRBJ2-5
v_gene: TRBV3-1/TRBV3-2
d_gene: TRBD2
abundance: NA
CDR3aa: CASSQVGSGAPLTQYF
CDR3nt: TGTGCCAGCAGCCAAGTCGGTAGCGGGGCCCCTTTGACCCAGTACTTC

j_gene: TRBJ2-5
v_gene: TRBV29-1
d_gene: NA
abundance: NA
CDR3aa: CSVGPGGYVETQYF
CDR3nt: TGCAGCGTGGGCCCGGGGGGCTATGTGGAGACCCAGTACTTC

j_gene: TRBJ2-2
v_gene: TRBV5-6
d_gene: NA
abundance: NA
CDR3aa: CASSLEWGRGTGELFF
CDR3nt: TGTGCCAGCAGCTTGGAGTGGGGGCGCGGCACCGGGGAGCTGTTTTTT

j_gene: TRBJ2-3
v_gene: TRBV6-5
d_gene: NA
abundance: NA
CDR3aa: CASAGQLVTDTQYF
CDR3nt: TGTGCCAGCGCGGGACAGTTGGTGACAGATACGCAGTATTTT

j_gene: TRBJ1-2
v_gene: TRBV9
d_gene: TRBD1
abundance: NA
CDR3aa: CASSAGTGGLGYTF
CDR3nt: TGTGCCAGCAGCGCCGGGACAGGGGGCTTAGGCTACACCTTC

j_gene: TRBJ2-7
v_gene: TRBV6-4
d_gene: TRBD2
abundance: NA
CDR3aa: CASERTSGVYEQYF
CDR3nt: TGTGCCAGCGAACGGACTAGCGGGGTCTACGAGCAGTACTTC

j_gene: TRBJ1-5
v_gene: TRBV20-1
d_gene: NA
abundance: NA
CDR3aa: CSASTYSNQPQHF
CDR3nt: TGCAGTGCTAGTACCTATAGCAATCAGCCCCAGCATTTT

j_gene: TRBJ1-1
v_gene: TRBV5-1
d_gene: TRBD1
abundance: NA
CDR3aa: CASSAGTDYEAFF
CDR3nt: TGCGCCAGCAGCGCCGGGACAGACTATGAAGCTTTCTTT

j_gene: TRBJ2-3
v_gene: TRBV6-2/TRBV6-3
d_gene: TRBD2
abundance: NA
CDR3aa: CASSPGLALDTQYF
CDR3nt: TGTGCCAGCAGCCCCGGACTAGCGCTAGATACGCAGTATTTT

j_gene: TRBJ2-7
v_gene: TRBV7-9
d_gene: NA
abundance: NA
CDR3aa: CASSPGGSDEQYF
CDR3nt: TGTGCCAGCAGCCCGGGGGGCTCGGACGAGCAGTACTTC

j_gene: TRBJ1-2
v_gene: TRBV12-3/TRBV12-4
d_gene: NA
abundance: NA
CDR3aa: CASSGGDNYGYTF
CDR3nt: TGTGCCAGCAGCGGGGGGGATAACTATGGCTACACCTTC